This T cell receptor (beta chain) is from a study of blood T cells in healthy people across ages. As regards this clonotype: Its specificity is not known.

Study-wide results and limits: No one knew whether donors had CMV, which possibly confounded expanded clonotype changes. Naive T cell percentage and TCR beta diversity correlated strongly.

V lost 1 base, J lost 8 bases, and 15 bases lay in between. Germline lookup yields CDR1 SGHTA and CDR2 FQGNSA. The CDR3 extends over 15 amino acids. Sample-barcoded 5' priming and a J-beta primer mix drove a second PCR of roughly 6 to 12 cycles. TCRdb itself ran the 5' RACE reads through MiXCR, one entry per CDR3 protein. The data show some 1,800,000 distinct CDR3 sequences, 30% to 40% seen once. V is TRBV7-2 and J is TRBJ2-1; D may be TRBD1 (6 bases). The material sequenced was blood. The clonotype originates from a human donor in good health. The CDR3 sequence: CASSLGPDRLDEQFF. In DNA form, the CDR3 reads TGTGCCAGCAGCTTAGGCCCAGACAGGCTCGATGAGCAGTTCTTC.